Listed here are 10 T cell receptor beta chains from one sample, sequenced in a study of T-cell reconstitution after alpha-beta-depleted transplantation in children. The authors prepared the TCRbeta library with unique molecular identifiers. TCRdb recomputed calls from the PCR reads with MiXCR, one row per CDR3 protein. The sample lists some 520,000 distinct CDR3 sequences; approximately 30% were seen once. The input for sequencing was PBMCs from the stem cell graft donor, taken from the stem cell graft. The receptors were sampled from a human donor who donated a stem cell graft to a child with aplastic anemia.

The chain is built from TRBV12-3 or TRBV12-4 and TRBJ2-7, with D perhaps TRBD1 or TRBD2 (5 bases each). The CDR3 covers 15 residues. The V and J ends lost 4 bases and 3 bases respectively, with 16 bases between them. The CDR3 loop reads CASSWDGLDNYEQYF. The CDR3 region has the DNA TGTGCCAGCAGTTGGGACGGACTCGATAACTACGAGCAGTACTTC.

The chain uses TRBV7-8 and TRBJ1-2; D gene unclear. V dropped 5 bases and J dropped 7 bases, with 14 bases sitting between them. The CDR3 is 13 residues long. CDR1 is SGHVS and CDR2 is FQNEAQ in the germline V gene. The CDR3 DNA follows: TGTGCCAGCAGCCTGACACCTCTTCTTGGCTACACCTTC. Encoded protein: CASSLTPLLGYTF.

The chain recombines TRBV18 with TRBJ1-1; D is uncertain. Trimming took 1 base from V and 3 from J, leaving 9 bases between them. Germline V gene sequence: CDR1 KGHSH, CDR2 LQKENI. This CDR3 is 14 amino acids long. The CDR3, as DNA: TGTGCCAGCTCACCACATGGGGAATACACTGAAGCTTTCTTT. Translating gives CASSPHGEYTEAFF.

The rearrangement uses TRBV24-1 and TRBJ2-3, with a possible D match to TRBD2 (5 bases). Trimming shortened V by 5 bases and J by 0 bases, and 8 bases separated the two germline ends. Germline loops: CDR1 KGHDR, CDR2 SFDVKD. The CDR3 is 14 amino acids. CDR3 bases: TGTGCCACCAGTGTGAGCGGCAGCACAGATACGCAGTATTTT. Encoded protein: CATSVSGSTDTQYF.

The chain combines TRBV6-1 with TRBJ2-2, with 8 positions matching TRBD1. The CDR3 has 19 residues. CDR1 is MNHNS, CDR2 SASEGT, per germline. The trim removed 6 bases at V and 5 bases at J, leaving 20 bases unmatched. In DNA form, the CDR3 reads TGTGCCAGCAGCACCAAAAATTTTTATTCAGGGGGCTTTACCGGGGAGCTGTTTTTT. Translation: CASSTKNFYSGGFTGELFF.

This clonotype was counted a few times. The chain combines TRBV7-2 with TRBJ2-1, with 11 bases fitting TRBD2. V dropped 1 base and J dropped 15; count of bases not matched to a gene: 14. The V gene's germline CDR1 is SGHTA and CDR2 FQGNSA. The CDR3 is 16 amino acids. The CDR3 loop is CASSLGPSLAGGVLFF. The CDR3 nucleotides read TGTGCCAGCAGCTTAGGGCCCTCATTAGCGGGAGGGGTACTGTTCTTC.

This clonotype occurred a few times. The CDR3 coding sequence is TGCAGCGTTGGAACCGCGACCTCCTACAATGAGCAGTTCTTC. Its protein product is CSVGTATSYNEQFF. The chain links TRBV29-1 to TRBJ2-1; unclear D gene. The CDR3 is 14 residues long. CDR1 and CDR2 (germline): SQVTM, ANQGSEA. The V end lost 4 bases, the J end lost 0 bases, and 10 bases lay between the germline ends.

The V gene is TRBV5-8, the J gene TRBJ1-1; D unclear. Germline CDR1 is SGHTS and CDR2 is YDEGEE. The V end was cut by 1 base, the J end by 1 base, with 8 bases between. CDR3 length: 14 amino acids. DNA of the CDR3: TGTGCCAGCAGCTTGTCCCCACCGAACACTGAAGCTTTCTTT. Protein: CASSLSPPNTEAFF.

This rearrangement joins TRBV2 to TRBJ2-1; D unclear. In germline, CDR1 is SNHLY, CDR2 FYNNEI. This CDR3 spans 16 amino acids. The germline V and J ends were trimmed by 5 bases and 0 bases, with 14 bases remaining between them. CDR3 sequence: CASSSDSASSYNEQFF. The CDR3 nucleotides read TGTGCCAGCAGTTCTGACTCGGCGAGCTCCTACAATGAGCAGTTCTTC.

The CDR3 protein is CASSAPGLYNEQFF. The CDR3 region has the DNA TGTGCCAGCAGCGCGCCGGGACTCTACAATGAGCAGTTCTTC. This chain links TRBV9 with TRBJ2-1, with D perhaps TRBD2 (6 bases). V lost 3 bases and J lost 3, with 10 bases in between. This CDR3 has 14 amino acids. Germline assignment: CDR1 SGDLS and CDR2 YYNGEE.